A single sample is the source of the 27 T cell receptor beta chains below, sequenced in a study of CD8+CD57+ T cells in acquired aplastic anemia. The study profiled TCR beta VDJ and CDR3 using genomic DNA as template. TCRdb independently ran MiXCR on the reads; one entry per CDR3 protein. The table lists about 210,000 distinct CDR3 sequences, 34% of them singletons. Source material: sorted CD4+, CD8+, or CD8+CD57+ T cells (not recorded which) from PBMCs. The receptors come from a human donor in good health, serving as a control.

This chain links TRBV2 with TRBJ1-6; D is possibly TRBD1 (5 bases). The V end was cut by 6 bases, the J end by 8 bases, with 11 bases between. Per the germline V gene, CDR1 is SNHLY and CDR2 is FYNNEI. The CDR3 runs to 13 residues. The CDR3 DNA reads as TGTGCCAGCAGGGGACGAGGGGATTCACCCCTCCACTTT. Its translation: CASRGRGDSPLHF.

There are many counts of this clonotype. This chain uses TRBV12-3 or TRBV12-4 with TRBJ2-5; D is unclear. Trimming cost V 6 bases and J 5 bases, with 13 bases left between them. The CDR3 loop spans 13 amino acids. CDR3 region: CASSPFGAETQYF. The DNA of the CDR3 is TGTGCCAGCAGCCCATTCGGTGCGGAGACCCAGTACTTC.

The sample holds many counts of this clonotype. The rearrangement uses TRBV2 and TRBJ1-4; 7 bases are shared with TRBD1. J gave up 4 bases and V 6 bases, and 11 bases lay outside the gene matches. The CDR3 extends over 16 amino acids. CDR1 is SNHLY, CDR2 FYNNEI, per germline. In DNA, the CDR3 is TGTGCCAGCAGAGCCTCCTTGCAGGGGGGTAATGAAAAACTGTTTTTT. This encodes CASRASLQGGNEKLFF.

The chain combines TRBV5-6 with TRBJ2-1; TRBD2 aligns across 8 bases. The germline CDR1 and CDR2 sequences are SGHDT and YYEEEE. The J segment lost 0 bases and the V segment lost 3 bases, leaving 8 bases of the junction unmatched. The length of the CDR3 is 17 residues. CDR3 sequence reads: CASSSSSGGISYNEQFF. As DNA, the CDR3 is TGTGCCAGCAGCTCCTCCAGCGGGGGAATCTCCTACAATGAGCAGTTCTTC.

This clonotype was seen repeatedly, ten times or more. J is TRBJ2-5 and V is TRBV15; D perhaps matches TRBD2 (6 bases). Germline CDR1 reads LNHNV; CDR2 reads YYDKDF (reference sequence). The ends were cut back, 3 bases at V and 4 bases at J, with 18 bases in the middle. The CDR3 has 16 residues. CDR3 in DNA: TGTGCCACCAGCAGTACGGGGGATGTGTTTGGAGAGACCCAGTACTTC. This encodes CATSSTGDVFGETQYF.

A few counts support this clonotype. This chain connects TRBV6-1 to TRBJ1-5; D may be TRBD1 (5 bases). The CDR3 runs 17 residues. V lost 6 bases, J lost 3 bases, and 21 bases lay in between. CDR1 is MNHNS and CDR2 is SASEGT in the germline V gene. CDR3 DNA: TGTGCCAGCAGCCTCGACCGGGGCGGATTATACAATCAGCCCCAGCATTTT. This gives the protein CASSLDRGGLYNQPQHF.

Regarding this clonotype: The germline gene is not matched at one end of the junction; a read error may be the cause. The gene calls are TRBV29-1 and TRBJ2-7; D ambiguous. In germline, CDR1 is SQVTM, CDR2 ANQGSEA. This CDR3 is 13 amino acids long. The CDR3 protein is CSIGFPNSHEQYF. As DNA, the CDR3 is TGCAGCATCGGTTTCCCAAACTCCCACGAGCAGTACTTC.

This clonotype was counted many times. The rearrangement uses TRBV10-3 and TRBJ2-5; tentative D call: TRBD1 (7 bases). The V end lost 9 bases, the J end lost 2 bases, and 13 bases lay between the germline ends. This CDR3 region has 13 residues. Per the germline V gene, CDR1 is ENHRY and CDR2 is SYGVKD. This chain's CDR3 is CAIAPGGQETQYF. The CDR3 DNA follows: TGTGCCATTGCCCCAGGGGGGCAAGAGACCCAGTACTTC.

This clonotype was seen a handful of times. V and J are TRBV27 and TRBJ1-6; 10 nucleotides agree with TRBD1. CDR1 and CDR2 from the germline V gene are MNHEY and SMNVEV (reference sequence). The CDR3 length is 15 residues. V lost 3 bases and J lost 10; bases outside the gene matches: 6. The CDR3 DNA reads TGTGCCAGCAGTTTCCGGGACAGGGGATTGTCACCCCTCCACTTT. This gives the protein CASSFRDRGLSPLHF.

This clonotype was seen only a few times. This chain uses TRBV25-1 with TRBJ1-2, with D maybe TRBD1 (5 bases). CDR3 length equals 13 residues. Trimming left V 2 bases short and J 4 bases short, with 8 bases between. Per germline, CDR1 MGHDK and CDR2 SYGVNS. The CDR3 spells CASSERGIYGYTF. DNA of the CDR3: TGTGCCAGCAGTGAACGGGGGATCTATGGCTACACCTTC.

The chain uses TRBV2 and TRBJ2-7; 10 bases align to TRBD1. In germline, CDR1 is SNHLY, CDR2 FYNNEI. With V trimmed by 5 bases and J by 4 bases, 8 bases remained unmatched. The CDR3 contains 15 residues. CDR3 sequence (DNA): TGTGCCAGCAGTTTACCGGGACAGGGGCCTTACGAGCAGTACTTC. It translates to CASSLPGQGPYEQYF.

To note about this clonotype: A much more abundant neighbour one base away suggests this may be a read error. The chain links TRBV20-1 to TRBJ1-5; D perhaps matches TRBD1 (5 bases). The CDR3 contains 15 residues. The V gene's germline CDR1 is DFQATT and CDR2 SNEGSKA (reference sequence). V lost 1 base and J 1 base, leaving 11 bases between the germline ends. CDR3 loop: CSARARQFSNQPQHF. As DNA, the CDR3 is TGCAGTGCTAGAGCCAGACAGTTCAGCAATCAGCCCCAGCATTTT.

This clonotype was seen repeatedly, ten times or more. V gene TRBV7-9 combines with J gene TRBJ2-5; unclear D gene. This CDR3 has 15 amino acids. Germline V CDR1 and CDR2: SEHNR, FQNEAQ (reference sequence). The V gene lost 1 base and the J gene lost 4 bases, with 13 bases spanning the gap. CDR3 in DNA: TGTGCCAGCAGCTTAGGGTGGCCGGGTGGAGAGACCCAGTACTTC. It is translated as CASSLGWPGGETQYF.

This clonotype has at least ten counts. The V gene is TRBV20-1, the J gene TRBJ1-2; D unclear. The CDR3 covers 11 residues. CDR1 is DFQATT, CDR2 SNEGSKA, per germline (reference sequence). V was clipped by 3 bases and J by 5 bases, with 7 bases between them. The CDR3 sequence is CSARTGYGYTF. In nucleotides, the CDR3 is TGCAGTGCTAGGACGGGATATGGCTACACCTTC.

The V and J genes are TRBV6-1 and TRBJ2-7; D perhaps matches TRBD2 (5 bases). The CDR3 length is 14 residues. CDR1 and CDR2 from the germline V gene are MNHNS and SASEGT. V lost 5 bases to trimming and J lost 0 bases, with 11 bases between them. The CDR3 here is CASSRTGISYEQYF. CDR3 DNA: TGTGCCAGCAGTCGAACCGGGATCTCCTACGAGCAGTACTTC.

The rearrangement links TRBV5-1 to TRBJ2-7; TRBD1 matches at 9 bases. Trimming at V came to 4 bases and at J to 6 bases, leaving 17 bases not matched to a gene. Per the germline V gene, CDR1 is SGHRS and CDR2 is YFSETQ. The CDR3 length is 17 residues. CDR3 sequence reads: CASSLELTGTGTIEQYF. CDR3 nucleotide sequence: TGCGCCAGCAGCCTAGAATTGACCGGGACAGGGACTATCGAGCAGTACTTC. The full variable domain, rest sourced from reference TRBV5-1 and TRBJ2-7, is KAGVTQTPRYLIKTRGQQVTLSCSPISGHRSVSWYQQTPGQGLQFLFEYFSETQRNKGNFPGRFSGRQFSNSRSEMNVSTLELGDSALYLCASSLELTGTGTIEQYFGPGTRLTVT.

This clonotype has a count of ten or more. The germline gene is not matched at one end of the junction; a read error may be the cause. The CDR3 nucleotides are TGTGCCAGCCGTGACAACAGGGGGAACTATGGCTACACCTTC. Encoded protein: CASRDNRGNYGYTF. The rearrangement uses TRBV6-1 and TRBJ1-2; TRBD1 matches at 8 bases. CDR1 and CDR2 from the germline V gene are MNHNS and SASEGT. CDR3 length: 14 residues.

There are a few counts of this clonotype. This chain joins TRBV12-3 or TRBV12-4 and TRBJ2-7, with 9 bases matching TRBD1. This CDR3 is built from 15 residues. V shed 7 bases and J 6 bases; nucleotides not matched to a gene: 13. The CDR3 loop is CASTSSGTGLFEQYF. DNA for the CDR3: TGTGCCAGCACCTCCTCCGGGACAGGGCTCTTCGAGCAGTACTTC.

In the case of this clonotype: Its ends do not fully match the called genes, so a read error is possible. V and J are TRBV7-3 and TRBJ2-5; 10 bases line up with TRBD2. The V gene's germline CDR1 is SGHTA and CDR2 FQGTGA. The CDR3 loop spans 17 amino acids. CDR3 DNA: TGTGCCAGCAGCTTAAGCAGCGGGGGGGCCCAACAAGAGGCCCAGTACTTC. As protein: CASSLSSGGAQQEAQYF.

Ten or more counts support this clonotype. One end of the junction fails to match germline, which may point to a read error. The CDR3 nucleotides are TGTGCCAGCAGCTTTGCCCCAACAGGGGCCTCCTTC. Its protein is CASSFAPTGASF. This chain connects TRBV7-2 to TRBJ1-2, with TRBD1 matching 7 bases. The germline V gene encodes CDR1 SGHTA and CDR2 FQGNSA. CDR3 size: 12 residues.

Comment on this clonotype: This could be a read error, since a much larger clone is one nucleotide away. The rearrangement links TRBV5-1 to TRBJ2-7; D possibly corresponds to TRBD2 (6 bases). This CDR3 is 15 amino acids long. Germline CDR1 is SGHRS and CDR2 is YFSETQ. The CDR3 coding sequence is TGCGCCAGCAGCGGCGGGACGTCGAGCTCCCACGAGCAGTACTTC. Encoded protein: CASSGGTSSSHEQYF.

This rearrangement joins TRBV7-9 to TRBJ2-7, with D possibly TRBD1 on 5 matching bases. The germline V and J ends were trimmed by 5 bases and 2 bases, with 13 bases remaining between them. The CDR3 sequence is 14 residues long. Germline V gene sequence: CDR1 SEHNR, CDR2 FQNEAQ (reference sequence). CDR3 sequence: CASSPMDTTYEQYF. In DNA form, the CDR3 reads TGTGCCAGCAGCCCGATGGACACGACCTACGAGCAGTACTTC. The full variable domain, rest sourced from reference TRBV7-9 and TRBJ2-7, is DTGVSQNPRHKITKRGQNVTFRCDPISEHNRLYWYRQTLGQGPEFLTYFQNEAQLEKSRLLSDRFSAERPKGSFSTLEIQRTEQGDSAMYLCASSPMDTTYEQYFGPGTRLTVT.

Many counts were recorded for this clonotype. The DNA for the CDR3 is TGTGCCAGCAGCTTACAAGGGGCGCGGGCTTTCTTT. Encoded protein: CASSLQGARAFF. The chain has TRBV7-9 and TRBJ1-1; maybe TRBD1 (5 bases). Germline V CDR1 and CDR2: SEHNR, FQNEAQ (reference sequence). V was pared by 2 bases and J by 11 bases, with 12 bases between. The CDR3 consists of 12 residues.

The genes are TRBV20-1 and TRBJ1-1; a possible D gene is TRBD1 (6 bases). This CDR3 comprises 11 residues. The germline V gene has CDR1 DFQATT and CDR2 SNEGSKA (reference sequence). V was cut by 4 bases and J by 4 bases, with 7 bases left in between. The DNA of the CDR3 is TGCAGTGCTAAAGGGGGCACTGAAGCTTTCTTT. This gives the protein CSAKGGTEAFF.

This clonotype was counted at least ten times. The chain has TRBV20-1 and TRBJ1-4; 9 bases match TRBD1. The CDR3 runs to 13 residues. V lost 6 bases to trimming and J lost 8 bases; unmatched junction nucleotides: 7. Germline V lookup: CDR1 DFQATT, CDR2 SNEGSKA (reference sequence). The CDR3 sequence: CSAPTGGGEKLFF. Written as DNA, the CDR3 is TGCAGTGCCCCGACAGGGGGAGGGGAAAAACTGTTTTTT.

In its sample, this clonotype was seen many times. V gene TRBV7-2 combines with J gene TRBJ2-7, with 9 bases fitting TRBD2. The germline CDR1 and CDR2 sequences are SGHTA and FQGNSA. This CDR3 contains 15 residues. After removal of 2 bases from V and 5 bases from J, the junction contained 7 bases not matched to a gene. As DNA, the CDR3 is TGTGCCAGCAGCTTAAGGGCGGGAGGGCCGAACGAGCAGTACTTC. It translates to CASSLRAGGPNEQYF.

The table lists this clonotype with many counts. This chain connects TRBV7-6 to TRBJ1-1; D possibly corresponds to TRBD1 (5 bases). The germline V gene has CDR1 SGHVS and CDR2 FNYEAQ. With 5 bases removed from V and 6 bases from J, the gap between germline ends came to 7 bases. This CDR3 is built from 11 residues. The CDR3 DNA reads TGTGCCAGCAGCCGAGGGGCTGAAGCTTTCTTT. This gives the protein CASSRGAEAFF.